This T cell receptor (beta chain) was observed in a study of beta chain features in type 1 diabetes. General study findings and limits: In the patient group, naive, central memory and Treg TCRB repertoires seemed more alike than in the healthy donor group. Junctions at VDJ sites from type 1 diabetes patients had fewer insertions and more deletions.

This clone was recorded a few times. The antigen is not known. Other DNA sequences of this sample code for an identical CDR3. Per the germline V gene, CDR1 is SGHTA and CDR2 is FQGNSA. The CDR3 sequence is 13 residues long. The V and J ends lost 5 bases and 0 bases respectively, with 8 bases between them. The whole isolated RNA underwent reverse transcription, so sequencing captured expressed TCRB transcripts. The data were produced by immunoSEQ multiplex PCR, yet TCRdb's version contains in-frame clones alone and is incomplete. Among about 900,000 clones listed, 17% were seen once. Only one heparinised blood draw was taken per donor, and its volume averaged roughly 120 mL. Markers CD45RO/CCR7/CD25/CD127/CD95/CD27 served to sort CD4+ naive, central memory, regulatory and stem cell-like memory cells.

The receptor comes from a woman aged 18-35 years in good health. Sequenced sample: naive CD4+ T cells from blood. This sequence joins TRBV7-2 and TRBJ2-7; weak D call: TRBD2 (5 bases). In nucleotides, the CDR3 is TGTGCCAGCAGCCCAGGAGGCTCCTACGAGCAGTACTTC. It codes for CASSPGGSYEQYF. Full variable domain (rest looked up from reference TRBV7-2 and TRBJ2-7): GAGVSQSPSNKVTEKGKDVELRCDPISGHTALYWYRQSLGQGLEFLIYFQGNSAPDKSGLPSDRFSAERTGGSVSTLTIQRTQQEDSAVYLCASSPGGSYEQYFGPGTRLTVT.